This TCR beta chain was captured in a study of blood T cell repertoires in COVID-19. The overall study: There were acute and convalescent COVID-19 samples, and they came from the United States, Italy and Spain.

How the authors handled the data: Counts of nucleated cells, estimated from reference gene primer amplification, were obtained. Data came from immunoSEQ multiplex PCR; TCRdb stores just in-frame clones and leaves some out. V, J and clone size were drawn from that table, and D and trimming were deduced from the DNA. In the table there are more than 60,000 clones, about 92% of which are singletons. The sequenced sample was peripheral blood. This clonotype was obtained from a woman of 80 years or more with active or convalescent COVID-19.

CDR3 coding DNA: TGTGCCAGCAGCGTAGAGTTTTCAGGGTCGTACACCTTC. This sequence encodes CASSVEFSGSYTF. This chain links TRBV9 with TRBJ1-2; D is perhaps TRBD1 (5 bases). Trimming removed 0 bases from V and 11 bases from J, with 14 bases in between. Germline V gene lookup returns CDR1 SGDLS and CDR2 YYNGEE. The CDR3 runs to 13 residues.